This TCR beta chain was profiled in a study of cytomegalovirus exposure and HLA in healthy donors. V lost 2 bases and J lost 2; bases outside the gene matches: 11. The germline V gene has CDR1 SEHNR and CDR2 FQNEAQ (reference sequence). CDR3 length equals 17 residues. PCR primers comprised 60 Vbeta and 13 Jbeta primers. Assay used: immunoSEQ multiplex PCR; TCRdb lists only in-frame clones, some missing. Of 85,000 to 100,000 clones detected, approximately 80% appear once; the ten largest clones hold approximately 3.5%. This rearrangement joins TRBV7-9 to TRBJ2-7, with 8 positions matching TRBD1. The sequence derives from a man aged 40-50 years in good health and CMV-seronegative. The sequenced sample was PBMCs. CDR3 sequence: CASSLNRGTVHPYEQYF. CDR3 nucleotide sequence: TGTGCCAGCAGCTTAAACAGGGGGACAGTACACCCCTACGAGCAGTACTTC.